These T cell receptor beta chains were read from a single sample in a study of spatial heterogeneity in lung cancer. From the 5' RACE reads, TCRdb called clonotypes with MiXCR, one entry per CDR3 protein. Among roughly 120,000 distinct CDR3 sequences listed, more than 10% were seen once. The sample was PBMCs, taken at follow-up. These receptors all stem from a female donor with early-stage non-small cell lung cancer. Each CDR3 is given with its conserved first and last residue. D genes are given only for firm matches. Rows may omit the clone size; those that give it use once, few, many or a size class.

NA	NA	TRBV11-2	TRBJ1-2	CASSSLGTAYTF	TGTGCCAGCAGTTCTCTCGGGACCGCCTACACCTTC
many	NA	TRBV29-1	TRBJ2-2	CSVADTGELFF	TGCAGCGTAGCTGACACCGGGGAGCTGTTTTTT
many	TRBD1	TRBV6-2/TRBV6-3	TRBJ1-1	CASIQTGADTEAFF	TGTGCCAGCATACAAACAGGGGCAGACACTGAAGCTTTCTTT
few	TRBD2	TRBV4-1	TRBJ2-1	CASSQERLAGGPGEQFF	TGCGCCAGCAGCCAAGAACGGTTAGCGGGAGGGCCGGGTGAGCAGTTCTTC
few	TRBD2	TRBV6-5	TRBJ2-1	CASSNPGTRRNEQFF	TGTGCCAGCAGCAACCCCGGGACTAGGAGGAATGAGCAGTTCTTC
NA	NA	TRBV5-1	TRBJ2-4	CASSLVQGRKNIQYF	TGCGCCAGCAGCTTGGTCCAGGGAAGGAAAAACATTCAGTACTTC
few	TRBD1	TRBV3-1	TRBJ2-6	CASRIGQGAPGANVLTF	TGTGCCAGCAGAATAGGACAGGGGGCGCCTGGGGCCAACGTCCTGACTTTC
many	NA	TRBV11-2	TRBJ1-2	CASRPIRGRYGYTF	TGTGCCAGCAGACCAATCAGGGGACGCTATGGCTACACCTTC
NA	NA	TRBV21-1	TRBJ2-3	CASSKGVLAPGTDTQYF	TGTGCCAGCAGCAAAGGCGTACTAGCGCCTGGCACAGATACGCAGTATTTT
NA	TRBD1	TRBV7-9	TRBJ2-1	CASSSQGGLRLGEQFF	TGTGCCAGCAGCTCACAGGGGGGCCTCCGCTTAGGAGAGCAGTTCTTC
few	TRBD1	TRBV5-1	TRBJ1-4	CASSDRTGASEKLFF	TGCGCCAGCAGCGACCGGACAGGTGCTTCGGAAAAACTGTTTTTT
many	TRBD2	TRBV20-1	TRBJ2-3	CSATGTSGSTDTQYF	TGCAGTGCCACAGGGACTAGCGGTAGCACAGATACGCAGTATTTT
NA	TRBD1	TRBV30	TRBJ1-6	CAWSRDSNNSPLHF	TGTGCCTGGAGCCGGGACAGCAATAATTCACCCCTCCACTTT
NA	NA	TRBV6-2/TRBV6-3	TRBJ2-2	CASSYSHSNTGELFF	TGTGCCAGCAGTTACAGCCATTCGAACACCGGGGAGCTGTTTTTT
NA	TRBD1	TRBV18	TRBJ1-2	CASSPQAGQSYGYTF	TGTGCCAGCTCACCGCAAGCGGGACAGAGCTATGGCTACACCTTC
few	TRBD2	TRBV29-1	TRBJ2-1	CSVVPSGSVGEQFF	TGCAGCGTTGTACCTAGCGGGAGTGTGGGTGAGCAGTTCTTC
few	TRBD1	TRBV30	TRBJ1-2	CAWSVRGDRYGYTF	TGTGCCTGGAGTGTACGAGGGGACAGATATGGCTACACCTTC